This T cell receptor beta chain derives from a study of blood T cells in healthy people across ages. A J-beta primer mix and a sample-barcoded 5' primer were used in a second PCR of roughly 7 to 12 cycles. TCRdb reprocessed the 5' RACE reads via MiXCR and lists one record per CDR3 protein. Of 1.5 million to 2 million distinct CDR3 sequences in the sample, roughly 27% were seen once. The length of the CDR3 is 16 residues. CDR1 and CDR2 from the germline V gene are MNHEY and SVGEGT. With 5 bases clipped from V and 3 bases from J, the junction kept 9 bases outside the gene matches. Study-level findings and limits: Naive and antigen-experienced cells were not separated, limiting conclusive comparison.

This clonotype turned up a few times. Its antigen is not identified. This sequence was found in a woman aged 25 to 39 in good health. The V and J genes are TRBV6-2 or TRBV6-3 and TRBJ2-1, with TRBD2 identical over 8 bases. The material sequenced was blood. The CDR3 protein is CASSTPGGDRYNEQFF. For the CDR3, the DNA is TGTGCCAGCAGTACTCCGGGGGGGGACCGCTACAATGAGCAGTTCTTC.